Below, 18 T cell receptor beta chains from the same sample are listed, as sequenced in a study of T cells in narcolepsy. TCRdb's table, derived via immunoSEQ multiplex PCR, lists solely in-frame clones and lacks some. Seen here are about 20,000 clones, around 83% observed once, and the top ten hold 1.5% to 2%. The specimen was memory (CD45RA-) CD4+ T cells from blood. The source is a human donor in good health.

About this clone itself: Germline and junction disagree at one end, which may indicate a read error. The rearrangement joins TRBV27 to TRBJ2-1, with 10 nucleotides matching TRBD2. The CDR3 sequence is 16 residues long. Germline lookup yields CDR1 MNHEY and CDR2 SMNVEV (reference sequence). In nucleotides, the CDR3 is TGTGCCAGCAGTTTTGGTAGCCTAGCGGGAGTGAATGGGCAGTTCTTC. This encodes CASSFGSLAGVNGQFF.

The table lists this clone with a count of one. This chain uses TRBV7-9 with TRBJ2-2, with D uncertain. V was cut by 7 bases and J by 2 bases, with 14 bases left in between. Germline V gene sequence: CDR1 SEHNR, CDR2 FQNEAQ (reference sequence). CDR3 length: 15 amino acids. The CDR3 nucleotides read TGTGCCAGCACCATGGCCGGACCCAACACCGGGGAGCTGTTTTTT. Amino acid sequence: CASTMAGPNTGELFF.

This chain joins TRBV9 and TRBJ2-3; 8 nucleotides align to TRBD1. The V segment lost 2 bases and the J segment 0 bases; nucleotides outside the gene matches: 5. CDR3 length equals 16 residues. CDR1 is SGDLS and CDR2 is YYNGEE in the germline V gene. The DNA of the CDR3 is TGTGCCAGCAGCGTGGGACAGGCCTCTAGCACAGATACGCAGTATTTT. Its protein product is CASSVGQASSTDTQYF.

This chain connects TRBV30 to TRBJ1-1, with D possibly matching TRBD1 (5 bases). CDR1 is GTSNPN, CDR2 SVGIG, per germline (reference sequence). CDR3 length equals 14 residues. The V end was cut by 0 bases, the J end by 2 bases, with 10 bases between. The CDR3 DNA sequence: TGTGCCTGGAGTGTGGTGGGGGTAAACACTGAAGCTTTCTTT. Protein sequence: CAWSVVGVNTEAFF.

The V gene is TRBV6-1, the J gene TRBJ2-2, with D perhaps matching TRBD2 (6 bases). CDR1 MNHNS and CDR2 SASEGT come from the germline V gene. Trimming pared 7 bases from V and 7 bases from J, leaving 16 bases between. The CDR3 length is 14 residues. The CDR3 bases are TGTGCCAGCAAGGGACTCAAGGACCTCGGGGAGCTGTTTTTT. It encodes CASKGLKDLGELFF.

This chain links TRBV11-1 with TRBJ1-2; D not resolved. Germline CDR1 is SGHAT and CDR2 is FQDESV (reference sequence). The ends were cut back, 2 bases at V and 4 bases at J, with 11 bases in the middle. The CDR3 sequence is 14 residues long. Written as DNA, the CDR3 is TGTGCCAGCAGCTTAATAGGACTGCCCTATGGCTACACCTTC. Residues: CASSLIGLPYGYTF.

The chain links TRBV5-1 to TRBJ1-4; TRBD1 matches 8 bases. Trimming removed 0 bases from V and 7 bases from J; junction bases left unmatched: 8. From germline, CDR1 is SGHRS and CDR2 YFSETQ. There are 16 residues in the CDR3. The CDR3 loop is CASSLERGTGGEKLFF. In DNA, the CDR3 is TGCGCCAGCAGCTTGGAGAGGGGGACAGGTGGTGAAAAACTGTTTTTT.

The V call is TRBV29-1, the J call TRBJ1-1; TRBD1 aligns across 10 bases. CDR1 SQVTM and CDR2 ANQGSEA come from the germline V gene. The CDR3 has 13 amino acids. After removal of 7 bases from V and 5 bases from J, the junction contained 7 bases not matched to a gene. The CDR3 loop is CSALTGGATEAFF. The CDR3 region has the DNA TGCAGCGCCCTGACAGGGGGCGCGACTGAAGCTTTCTTT.

The chain couples TRBV5-4 to TRBJ2-7, with 10 bases aligning to TRBD1. Germline V lookup: CDR1 SGHNT, CDR2 YYREEE (reference sequence). V lost 1 base, J lost 6 bases, and 4 bases stayed unmatched. There are 14 residues in the CDR3. The CDR3 loop is CASSLNRDRGEQYF. In DNA, the CDR3 is TGTGCCAGCAGCTTGAACCGGGACAGGGGCGAGCAGTACTTC.

The chain couples TRBV7-2 to TRBJ2-5, with unresolved D. The germline V gene has CDR1 SGHTA and CDR2 FQGNSA. V was pared by 5 bases and J by 1 base, with 14 bases between. The CDR3 extends over 15 amino acids. The CDR3 sequence: CASSPRIRSQETQYF. CDR3 in DNA: TGTGCCAGCAGCCCCAGAATAAGGAGCCAAGAGACCCAGTACTTC.

This chain joins TRBV19 and TRBJ2-1; the match to TRBD2 covers 14 bases. CDR1 is LNHDA, CDR2 SQIVND, per germline (reference sequence). J gave up 12 bases and V 7 bases, and 8 bases lay outside the gene matches. This CDR3 has 14 amino acids. The CDR3 spells CASTGLAGGSGQFF. The CDR3 DNA reads TGTGCCAGTACCGGACTAGCGGGGGGCTCGGGGCAGTTCTTC.

Written as DNA, the CDR3 is TGTGCCAGCAGTTTATTTAGCGGATCTCCTGAAGCTTTCTTT. As protein: CASSLFSGSPEAFF. The chain joins TRBV27 to TRBJ1-1; D not resolved. Trimming cost V 1 base and J 6 bases, with 12 bases left between them. The CDR3 has 14 residues. In germline, CDR1 is MNHEY, CDR2 SMNVEV (reference sequence).

This clone was detected only a few times. This rearrangement joins TRBV9 to TRBJ2-2; 9 bases are a match to TRBD2. The V segment lost 5 bases and the J segment 6 bases; nucleotides outside the gene matches: 14. The CDR3 spans 17 residues. Germline CDR1 reads SGDLS; CDR2 reads YYNGEE. The CDR3 is CASSRGISGGSAGELFF. The CDR3 coding sequence is TGTGCCAGCAGTCGAGGGATTAGCGGGGGATCCGCCGGGGAGCTGTTTTTT.

The chain joins TRBV25-1 to TRBJ1-5; D is undetermined. V was pared by 8 bases and J by 9 bases, with 11 bases between. Germline lookup yields CDR1 MGHDK and CDR2 SYGVNS. The CDR3 is 11 residues long. The CDR3 region is CASGEGGPQHF. CDR3 coding DNA: TGTGCCAGCGGCGAAGGAGGGCCCCAGCATTTT.

This chain joins TRBV6-5 and TRBJ2-7; D ambiguous. The CDR3 totals 11 residues. The germline CDR1 and CDR2 sequences are MNHEY and SVGAGI. Trimming pared 6 bases from V and 7 bases from J, leaving 10 bases between. The CDR3 sequence is CASRNSGEQYF. CDR3 nucleotides: TGTGCCAGCAGGAACTCGGGTGAGCAGTACTTC.

The chain links TRBV28 to TRBJ1-6; D might be TRBD1 (5 bases). Germline V CDR1 and CDR2: MDHEN, SYDVKM. The CDR3 length is 14 residues. Trimming cost V 7 bases and J 4 bases, with 11 bases left between them. In DNA, the CDR3 is TGTGCCAGCACCCTGCGACAGTATAATTCACCCCTCCACTTT. It codes for CASTLRQYNSPLHF. Variable domain in full (rest from reference TRBV28 and TRBJ1-6): DVKVTQSSRYLVKRTGEKVFLECVQDMDHENMFWYRQDPGLGLRLIYFSYDVKMKEKGDIPEGYSVSREKKERFSLILESASTNQTSMYLCASTLRQYNSPLHFGNGTRLTVT.

This clone has only one observation. The chain links TRBV4-2 to TRBJ1-5, with D unresolved. Trimming stripped 6 bases from V and 0 bases from J, with 9 bases between. Germline CDR1 is LGHNA and CDR2 is YNFKEQ. This CDR3 is built from 14 residues. The CDR3 loop is CASRSINSNQPQHF. DNA for the CDR3: TGTGCCAGCAGGTCCATCAATAGCAATCAGCCCCAGCATTTT.

V and J are TRBV29-1 and TRBJ1-1, with D hard to call. With 6 bases removed from V and 3 bases from J, the gap between germline ends came to 17 bases. The germline V gene has CDR1 SQVTM and CDR2 ANQGSEA. The CDR3 spans 14 residues. The CDR3 DNA follows: TGCAGCGTGCGAATTACATATCTTGACACTGAAGCTTTCTTT. Protein product: CSVRITYLDTEAFF. Variable domain in full (rest from reference TRBV29-1 and TRBJ1-1): SAVISQKPSRDICQRGTSLTIQCQVDSQVTMMFWYRQQPGQSLTLIATANQGSEATYESGFVIDKFPISRPNLTFSTLTVSNMSPEDSSIYLCSVRITYLDTEAFFGQGTRLTVV.